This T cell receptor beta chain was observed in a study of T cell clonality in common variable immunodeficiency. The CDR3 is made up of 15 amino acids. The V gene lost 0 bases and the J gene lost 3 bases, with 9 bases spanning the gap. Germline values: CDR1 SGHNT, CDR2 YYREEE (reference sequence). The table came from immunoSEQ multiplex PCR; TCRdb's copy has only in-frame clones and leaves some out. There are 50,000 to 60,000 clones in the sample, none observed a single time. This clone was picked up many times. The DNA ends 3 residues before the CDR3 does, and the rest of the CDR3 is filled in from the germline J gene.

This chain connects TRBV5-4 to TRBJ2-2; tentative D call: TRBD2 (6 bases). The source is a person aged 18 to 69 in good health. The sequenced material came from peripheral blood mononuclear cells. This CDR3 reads CASSLAGLDTGELFF. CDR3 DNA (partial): TGTGCCAGCAGCTTGGCGGGACTCGACACCGGGGAG.